A selection of T cell receptor beta chains follows, all from one sample in a study of T cell repertoires in cytomegalovirus infection. No cognate antigen is known for these TCRs. MiXCR, run by TCRdb on the reads, gives a single entry per CDR3 protein. The sample yields around 430,000 distinct CDR3 sequences, more than 40% seen once. The source material was cultured PBMCs, sampled from culture after CMV antigen stimulation. These receptors all come from a human donor in good health (CMV status not recorded). Some clones in this sample may be carry-over from other donors' samples. CDR3s include the opening cysteine and the closing phenylalanine or tryptophan. A D gene is named only where the DNA matches it firmly. Rows give clone size only sometimes, using once, few, many, or a class for an expanded clone.

>TRBV10-3|TRBJ2-3|TRBD2|-
TGTGCCATCAGTGAGGGCCTAGCGGGGGGTAATACAGATACGCAGTATTTT
CAISEGLAGGNTDTQYF
>TRBV7-9|TRBJ1-5|-|-
TGTGCCAGCAGCCCCCCCGGGGCCACGGAGCCCCAGCATTTT
CASSPPGATEPQHF
>TRBV7-9|TRBJ1-5|-|few
TGTGCCAGCAGCTTTGCGGACAGCAATCAGCCCCAGCATTTT
CASSFADSNQPQHF
>TRBV7-2|TRBJ2-1|TRBD2|once
TGTGCCAGCAGCTACGCCCCTATCCTACTAGCGGGAGGGTTGAATGAGCAGTTCTTC
CASSYAPILLAGGLNEQFF
>TRBV7-2|TRBJ2-7|-|-
TGTGACAGCAGCTTTAGAACAGCCACCTACGAGCAGTACTTC
CDSSFRTATYEQYF
>TRBV6-8|TRBJ2-1|-|once
TGTGCCAGCAAAGAGTGGGATGAGCAGTTCTTC
CASKEWDEQFF
>TRBV10-3|TRBJ2-7|-|few
TGTGCCATCAGTGAGTCGGGGTACGAGCAGTACTTC
CAISESGYEQYF
>TRBV12-3/TRBV12-4|TRBJ1-5|-|-
TGTGCCAGCAGTTTGAAAGGGAATCAGCCCCAGCATTTT
CASSLKGNQPQHF
>TRBV7-6|TRBJ1-1|-|-
TGTGCCAGCAGCCTTAGAAGGTTCGTCCCAAATGGTACTTTCTTT
CASSLRRFVPNGTFF
>TRBV12-3/TRBV12-4|TRBJ2-1|-|many
TGTGCCAGCAGCCCTGGCCGATACAATGAGCAGTTCTTC
CASSPGRYNEQFF
>TRBV7-9|TRBJ2-3|-|-
TGTGCCAGCGGACCTGGGTCCAGCACAGATACGCAGTATTTT
CASGPGSSTDTQYF
>TRBV12-3/TRBV12-4|TRBJ2-2|TRBD2|few
TGTGCCAGCAGTTCTTTAGCGGGGCGGAACACCGGGGAGCTGTTTTTT
CASSSLAGRNTGELFF
>TRBV7-6|TRBJ2-5|-|-
TGTGCCAGCAGTCGGGTAACAGCGATTCAAGAGACCCAGTACTTC
CASSRVTAIQETQYF
>TRBV7-8|TRBJ1-3|-|-
TGTGCCAGCAGCTCCGACAGGTCCTCCATATATTTT
CASSSDRSSIYF
>TRBV29-1|TRBJ2-7|-|once
TGCAGCGTTGATCTGGGTGACTACGAGCAGTACTTC
CSVDLGDYEQYF
>TRBV7-2|TRBJ2-1|-|-
TGTGCCAGCAGCTTAGCCACAGCATGGGTGAATGAGCAGTTCTTC
CASSLATAWVNEQFF
>TRBV7-2|TRBJ2-5|TRBD2|many
TGTGCCAGCAGCTCGGGGGGACTAGCGGGGGCGCCGGGGGAGACCCAGTACTTC
CASSSGGLAGAPGETQYF
>TRBV19|TRBJ1-3|-|-
TGTGCCAGTAGTAGCCGGAGGGGACCTGGAAACACCATATATTTT
CASSSRRGPGNTIYF
>TRBV7-6|TRBJ2-1|-|-
TGTGCCAGCAGCTATCGAGGAGACAATGAGCAGTTCTTC
CASSYRGDNEQFF
>TRBV20-1|TRBJ2-3|TRBD2|-
TGCAGTGCTGCCACGACTAGCGGAGCCACAGATACGCAGTATTTT
CSAATTSGATDTQYF
>TRBV7-9|TRBJ2-2|-|-
TGTGCCAGCAGGCGGGACATGATGGACTCCGGGGAGCTGTTTTTT
CASRRDMMDSGELFF
>TRBV2|TRBJ1-1|-|-
TGTGCCAGCAGGTGGATGTCTGACACTGAAGCTTTCTTT
CASRWMSDTEAFF
>TRBV3-1|TRBJ2-5|TRBD2|-
TGTGCCAGCAGCCGAGAAGCGGGGGGGCGGGAGACCCAGTACTTC
CASSREAGGRETQYF
>TRBV7-6|TRBJ2-7|-|-
TGTGCCAGCAGCTTAGTTGAGGGCGAGCAGTACTTC
CASSLVEGEQYF
>TRBV7-6|TRBJ1-2|TRBD1|-
TGTGCCAGCAGCTTGGACAGGGGGCTTGAGGGCTACACCTTC
CASSLDRGLEGYTF
>TRBV7-2|TRBJ2-1|-|-
TGTGCCAGCAGCCTGAAGGACTGGTACAATGAGCAGTTCTTC
CASSLKDWYNEQFF
>TRBV12-3/TRBV12-4|TRBJ2-5|TRBD2|-
TGTGCCAGCAGTTCCCACGGGACTAGTACAGAGACCCAGTACTTC
CASSSHGTSTETQYF
>TRBV10-2|TRBJ2-7|TRBD1|few
TGCGCCAGCAGTGTGACGACAGGGATCTACGAGCAGTACTTC
CASSVTTGIYEQYF
>TRBV7-2|TRBJ2-3|TRBD1|many
TGTGCCAGCAGTTTCACAGGGGCAGATACGCAGTATTTT
CASSFTGADTQYF
>TRBV7-9|TRBJ1-2|-|-
TGTGCCAGCAGCTACTGGGGCTATGGCTACACCTTC
CASSYWGYGYTF
>TRBV7-9|TRBJ1-2|-|-
TGTGCCAGCAGTTTACAGGTGAATGGCTACACCTTC
CASSLQVNGYTF
>TRBV12-3/TRBV12-4|TRBJ1-6|-|few
TGTGCCAGCAGTTTAGCGGCAGGGCAAAATTCACCCCTCCACTTT
CASSLAAGQNSPLHF
>TRBV2|TRBJ1-5|TRBD1|-
TGTGCCAGCACCTCAGGGGGCCGCAATCAGCCCCAGCATTTT
CASTSGGRNQPQHF
>TRBV20-1|TRBJ2-3|-|-
TGCAGTGCTAGTCGGGTGCGGACCCACTGGCTGGATACGCAGTATTTT
CSASRVRTHWLDTQYF
>TRBV7-9|TRBJ1-1|-|-
TGTGCCAGCAGCTTTCCCCCCACTGAAGCTTTCTTT
CASSFPPTEAFF
>TRBV20-1|TRBJ2-3|TRBD1|few
TGCAGCATACAGGGGTCTATCACAGATACGCAGTATTTT
CSIQGSITDTQYF
>TRBV7-9|TRBJ2-1|-|few
TGTGCCAGCAGCTCTGACCACCCCATCCAGTTCTTC
CASSSDHPIQFF
>TRBV28|TRBJ1-2|-|-
TGTGCCAGCAGATTTACCGGGGGAAACCGGCAGAGGGGCTACACCTTC
CASRFTGGNRQRGYTF
>TRBV12-3/TRBV12-4|TRBJ2-3|TRBD1|-
TGTGCCAGCACCGACAGGGGCCGGACAGATACGCAGTATTTT
CASTDRGRTDTQYF
>TRBV7-8|TRBJ2-7|-|few
TGTGCCAGCAGCTTCGGGAACGAGCAGTACTTC
CASSFGNEQYF
>TRBV10-3|TRBJ2-2|-|-
TGTGCCATCAGTGCTCGGGGGCTCACCGGGGAGCTGTTTTTT
CAISARGLTGELFF
>TRBV4-1|TRBJ2-7|TRBD2|-
TGCGCCAGCAGCCAAGATTCCGGGGGGTTTTACGAGCAGTACTTC
CASSQDSGGFYEQYF
>TRBV13|TRBJ1-2|-|-
TGTGCCAGCAGCTTAGGGGTCCGGGGGCAAGGCTATGGCTACACCTTC
CASSLGVRGQGYGYTF
>TRBV27|TRBJ1-5|-|-
TGTGCCAGCAGTCGGCAGGGAGTGAAGCCCCAGCATTTT
CASSRQGVKPQHF
>TRBV7-8|TRBJ1-1|TRBD1|many
TGTGCCAGCAGCTCACCGGGACAGGGTAACACTGAAGCTTTCTTT
CASSSPGQGNTEAFF
>TRBV12-5|TRBJ2-7|TRBD2|-
TGTGCTAGTGCCTTCGGACTAGCCTACGAGCAGTACTTC
CASAFGLAYEQYF
>TRBV7-6|TRBJ1-4|-|-
TGTGCCAGCAGCTTTGTGTCCGCGAATGAAAAACTGTTTTTT
CASSFVSANEKLFF
>TRBV7-6|TRBJ2-1|-|-
TGTGCCAGCAGCCCGTTCGCGGCAAGCTCCTACAATGAGCAGTTCTTC
CASSPFAASSYNEQFF
>TRBV5-1|TRBJ2-3|-|once
TGCGCCAGCAGCTTCGGGACCGGTGCTAGCACAGATACGCAGTATTTT
CASSFGTGASTDTQYF
>TRBV27|TRBJ2-3|-|few
TGTGCCAGCAGTTTAATTGCTAGCCAACTCACAGATACGCAGTATTTT
CASSLIASQLTDTQYF
>TRBV19|TRBJ1-5|TRBD1|-
TGTGCCAGTAGTATGGGGGACAGGGGGCTGATTCAGCCCCAGCATTTT
CASSMGDRGLIQPQHF
>TRBV6-2/TRBV6-3|TRBJ1-2|TRBD1|few
TGTGCCAGCACCAAACAGGGGGCGCCGGGCTATGGCTACACCTTC
CASTKQGAPGYGYTF
>TRBV6-1|TRBJ1-5|-|-
TGTGCCAGCAGTGCCGCGGGGAGCAATCAGCCCCAGCATTTT
CASSAAGSNQPQHF
>TRBV7-7|TRBJ1-4|-|few
TGTGCCAGCAGCCCGGGTTTTAATGAAAAACTGTTTTTT
CASSPGFNEKLFF
>TRBV12-3/TRBV12-4|TRBJ2-7|TRBD1|-
TGTGCCAGCAGTATAGGAGGGACAGGGGGGTACGAGCAGTACTTC
CASSIGGTGGYEQYF